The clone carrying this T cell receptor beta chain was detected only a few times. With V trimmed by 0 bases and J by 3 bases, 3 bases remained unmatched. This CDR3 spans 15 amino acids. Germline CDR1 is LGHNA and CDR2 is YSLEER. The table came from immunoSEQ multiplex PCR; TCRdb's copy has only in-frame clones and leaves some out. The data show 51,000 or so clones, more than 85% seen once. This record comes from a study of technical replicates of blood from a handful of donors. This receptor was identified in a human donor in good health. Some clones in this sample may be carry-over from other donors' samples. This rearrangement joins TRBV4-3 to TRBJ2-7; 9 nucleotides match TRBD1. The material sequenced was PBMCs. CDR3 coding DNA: TGCGCCAGCAGCCAAGACGACAGGGGGAGCTACGAGCAGTACTTC. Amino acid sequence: CASSQDDRGSYEQYF.